One and the same sample provided the 7 T cell receptor beta chains below, sequenced in a study of blood T cells in healthy people across ages (dated by TCRdb to between 2015 and 2017). The library was built by means of 5' RACE. Sequencing was carried out with an Illumina HiSeq 2500. A second PCR of about 7 to 12 cycles was run with a J-beta primer mix and a sample-barcoded 5' primer. TCRdb took the public reads, trimmed them with fastp at Q25, ran MiXCR for clone calling and kept in-frame beta chains. Each entry is one CDR3 protein sequence, shown with its most common DNA and genes. The table for this sample lists 1.4 million to 1.5 million distinct CDR3 sequences; about 43% of them were counted only once. Of the sample, roughly 7.7% is held by the ten largest clones. The sample comprised blood. The receptors were sampled from a woman under 30 in good health.

V and J are TRBV7-2 and TRBJ2-7, with 9 positions matching TRBD2. The CDR3 is made up of 15 amino acids. V was pared by 5 bases and J by 3 bases, with 8 bases of the junction left unmatched. CDR1 is SGHTA and CDR2 is FQGNSA in the germline V gene. Here the CDR3 reads CASSEWTSADYEQYF. The CDR3 DNA sequence: TGTGCCAGCAGCGAATGGACTAGCGCAGACTACGAGCAGTACTTC.

Only a few counts were recorded for this clonotype. V gene TRBV7-9 combines with J gene TRBJ2-7, with unresolved D. This CDR3 contains 14 residues. The germline V gene encodes CDR1 SEHNR and CDR2 FQNEAQ (reference sequence). The V gene lost 0 bases and the J gene lost 2 bases, with 8 bases spanning the gap. The CDR3 bases are TGTGCCAGCAGCTTAGCTCTCTCCCCCTACGAGCAGTACTTC. Its protein product is CASSLALSPYEQYF.

The rearrangement uses TRBV21-1 and TRBJ2-3; the DNA was not compared with TRBD1, the D call given in the table. TRBV21-1 is deemed a pseudogene. This CDR3 spans 18 amino acids. CDR3 in amino acids: CASSKYPEDRAGTDTQYF. CDR3 nucleotide sequence: TGTGCCAGCAGCAAGTATCCTGAAGACAGGGCGGGCACAGATACGCAGTATTTT.

V gene TRBV28 combines with J gene TRBJ2-7; a weak D match, TRBD1 (7 bases). The germline V gene has CDR1 MDHEN and CDR2 SYDVKM. Trimming took 8 bases from V and 2 from J, leaving 25 bases between them. The length of the CDR3 is 17 residues. CDR3 loop: CASCLPVGQGGTYEQYF. In DNA, the CDR3 is TGTGCCAGCTGCCTTCCGGTGGGGCAGGGGGGCACCTACGAGCAGTACTTC.

V gene TRBV7-9 combines with J gene TRBJ2-7, with a weak D call TRBD2 (5 bases). The germline V gene encodes CDR1 SEHNR and CDR2 FQNEAQ (reference sequence). V shed 7 bases and J shed 6 bases, with 16 bases lying between them. The CDR3 length is 13 residues. The CDR3 nucleotides read TGTGCCAGCACCGAGGTCCCTCGGGGCGAGCAGTACTTC. Protein sequence: CASTEVPRGEQYF.

The V call is TRBV7-8, the J call TRBJ2-5; 7 nucleotides line up with TRBD2. This CDR3 comprises 15 residues. Germline loops: CDR1 SGHVS, CDR2 FQNEAQ. Germline trimming cut 4 bases from V and 11 bases from J; bases unmatched to any gene: 16. Here the CDR3 DNA reads TGTGCCAGCAGCTCGGGGACTAACTCCTACAATGAGCAGTACTTC. It yields the protein CASSSGTNSYNEQYF.

On this clonotype: The junction departs from the called germline gene at one end, perhaps through a read error. This sequence joins TRBV10-1 and TRBJ2-3; D gene ambiguous. Germline loops: CDR1 WNHNN, CDR2 SYGVQD (reference sequence). The CDR3 loop spans 15 amino acids. In nucleotides, the CDR3 is TGCGCCAGCAGTGAGGGACGGTCAAGCACAGATACGCGGTATTTT. Translating it yields CASSEGRSSTDTRYF.